Here is one T cell receptor beta chain with its context. This record comes from a study of T cell repertoires in ileal Crohn's disease. The V end lost 4 bases, the J end lost 2 bases, and 2 bases lay between the germline ends. From germline, CDR1 is MGHDK and CDR2 SYGVNS. The CDR3 is made up of 11 amino acids. Time point denoted: inflamed ileum from the surgical specimen. Sequencing used immunoSEQ multiplex PCR; TCRdb keeps in-frame clones, though not all of them. The sample has 9,500 to 12,000 clones; roughly 84% are singletons. This chain uses TRBV25-1 with TRBJ1-2; D remains unclear. The specimen was ileal tissue. This TCR derives from an adult with Crohn's disease. CDR3 protein: CASSGNYGYTF. In nucleotides, the CDR3 is TGTGCCAGCAGTGGAAACTATGGCTACACCTTC.